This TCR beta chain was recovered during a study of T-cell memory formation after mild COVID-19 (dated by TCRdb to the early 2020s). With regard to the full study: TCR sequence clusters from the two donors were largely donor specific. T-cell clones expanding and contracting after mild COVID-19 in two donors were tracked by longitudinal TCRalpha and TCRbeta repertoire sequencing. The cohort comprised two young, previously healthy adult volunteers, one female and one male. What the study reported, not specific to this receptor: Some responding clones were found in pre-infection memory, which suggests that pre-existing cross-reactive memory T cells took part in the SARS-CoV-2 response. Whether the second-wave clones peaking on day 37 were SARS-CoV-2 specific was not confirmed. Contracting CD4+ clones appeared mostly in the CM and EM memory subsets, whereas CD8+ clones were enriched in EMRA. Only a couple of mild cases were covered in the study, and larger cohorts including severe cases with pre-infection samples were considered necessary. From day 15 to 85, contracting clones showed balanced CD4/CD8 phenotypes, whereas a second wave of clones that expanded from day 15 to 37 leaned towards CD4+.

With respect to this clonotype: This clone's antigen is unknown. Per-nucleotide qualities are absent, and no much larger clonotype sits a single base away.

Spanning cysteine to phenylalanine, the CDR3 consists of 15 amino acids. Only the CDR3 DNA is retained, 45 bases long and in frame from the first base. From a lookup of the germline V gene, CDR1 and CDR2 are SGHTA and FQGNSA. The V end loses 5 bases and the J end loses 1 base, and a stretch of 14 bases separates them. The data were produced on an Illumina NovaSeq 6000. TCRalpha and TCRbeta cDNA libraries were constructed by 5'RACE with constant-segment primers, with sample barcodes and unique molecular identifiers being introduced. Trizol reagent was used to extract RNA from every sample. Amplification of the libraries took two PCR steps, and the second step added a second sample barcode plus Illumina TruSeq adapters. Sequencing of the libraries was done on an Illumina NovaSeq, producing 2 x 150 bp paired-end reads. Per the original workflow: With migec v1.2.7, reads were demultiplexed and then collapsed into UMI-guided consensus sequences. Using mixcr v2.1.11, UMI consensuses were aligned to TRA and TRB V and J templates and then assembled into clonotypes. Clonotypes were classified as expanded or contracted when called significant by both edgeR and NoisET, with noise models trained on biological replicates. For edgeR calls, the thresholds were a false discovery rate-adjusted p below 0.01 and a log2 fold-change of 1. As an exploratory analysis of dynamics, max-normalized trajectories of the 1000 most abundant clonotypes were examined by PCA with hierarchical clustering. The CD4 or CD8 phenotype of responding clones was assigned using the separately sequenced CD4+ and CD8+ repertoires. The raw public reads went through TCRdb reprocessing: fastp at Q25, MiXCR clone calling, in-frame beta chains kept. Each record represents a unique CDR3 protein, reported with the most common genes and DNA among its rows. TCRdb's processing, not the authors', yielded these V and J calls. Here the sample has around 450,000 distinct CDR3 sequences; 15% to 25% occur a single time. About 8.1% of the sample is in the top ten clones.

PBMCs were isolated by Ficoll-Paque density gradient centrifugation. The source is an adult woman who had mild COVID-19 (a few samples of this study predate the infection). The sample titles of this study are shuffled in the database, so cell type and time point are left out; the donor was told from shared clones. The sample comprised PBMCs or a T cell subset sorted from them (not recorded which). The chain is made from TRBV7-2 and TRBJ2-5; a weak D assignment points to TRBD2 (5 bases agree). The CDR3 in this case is CASSPPGVAQETQYF. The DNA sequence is TGTGCCAGCAGCCCCCCCGGGGTGGCCCAAGAGACCCAGTACTTC.